The present T cell receptor (beta chain) was sequenced within a study of naive and memory T cell subsets. Broader study findings: This RNA-based method may be sensitive to activation-related transcript changes.

Worth noting for this clonotype: Its antigen remains unknown. A much larger clone is a single base away; this may be a read error.

The library had UMIs added by 3' ligation of an oligonucleotide to TCR cDNA. The germline CDR1 and CDR2 sequences are MNHEY and SVGAGI. This CDR3 region has 16 residues. The SP2 primer and nested alpha and beta constant region primers amplified ligated cDNA in four rounds. TCRdb fed the 5' RACE reads into MiXCR, producing one record per CDR3 protein. The top ten hold around 0.84% of the sample, which has 45,000 to 55,000 distinct CDR3 sequences, about 4.5% seen once. The V gene is TRBV6-5, the J gene TRBJ2-7, with TRBD2 matching 7 bases. The clonotype originates from a female donor in good health. DNA of the CDR3: TGTGCCAGCAGTTATTTTCCGGGACTACGGACCTACGAGCGGTACTTC. Translated: CASSYFPGLRTYERYF.